The 9 T cell receptor beta chains reported below all come from one sample, sequenced in a study of control samples from healthy donors and cancer patients. Profiling relied on immunoSEQ multiplex PCR, and the TCRdb table lists in-frame clones only, not all of them. Of 150,000 to 200,000 clones listed, more than 80% are singletons. Sequenced input: blood. The receptors derive from a man younger than 45 in good health.

The J gene is TRBJ2-5, the V gene TRBV4-2; 14 nucleotides line up with TRBD2. The CDR3 spans 18 residues. Looked up from germline, CDR1 is LGHNA and CDR2 is YNFKEQ. The V segment lost 0 bases and the J segment 8 bases; nucleotides outside the gene matches: 11. CDR3 sequence reads: CASSQDIWGTSGGLTQYF. The CDR3 bases are TGTGCCAGCAGCCAAGATATTTGGGGGACTAGCGGGGGCCTCACCCAGTACTTC.

The V and J genes are TRBV2 and TRBJ1-1; the D gene is possibly TRBD1 (5 bases). This CDR3 region has 13 residues. Trimming left V 6 bases short and J 3 bases short, with 11 bases between. Germline CDR1 is SNHLY and CDR2 is FYNNEI. CDR3 nucleotides: TGTGCCAGCAGCGGGCTCAGGGACACTGAAGCTTTCTTT. This translates into CASSGLRDTEAFF.

This chain links TRBV5-5 with TRBJ1-1; 9 bases fit TRBD1. The CDR3 has 15 amino acids. Germline V CDR1 and CDR2: SGHKS, YYEKEE (reference sequence). J was trimmed by 4 bases and V by 0 bases; bases with no gene match: 4. The CDR3 DNA follows: TGTGCCAGCAGCTTGGTGGGACAGGGTGGCACTGAAGCTTTCTTT. Its translation is CASSLVGQGGTEAFF. Full variable domain (missing parts from reference TRBV5-5 and TRBJ1-1): DAGVTQSPTHLIKTRGQQVTLRCSPISGHKSVSWYQQVLGQGPQFIFQYYEKEERGRGNFPDRFSARQFPNYSSELNVNALLLGDSALYLCASSLVGQGGTEAFFGQGTRLTVV.

The chain employs TRBV19 and TRBJ2-2; 7 bases fit TRBD1. This CDR3 is built from 15 residues. Germline CDR1 is LNHDA and CDR2 is SQIVND (reference sequence). The V segment lost 4 bases and the J segment 4 bases; nucleotides outside the gene matches: 6. The CDR3, as DNA: TGTGCCAGTAGTACTTTCCCAGGGGGCACCGGGGAGCTGTTTTTT. Its translation is CASSTFPGGTGELFF. Full variable domain (missing parts from reference TRBV19 and TRBJ2-2): DGGITQSPKYLFRKEGQNVTLSCEQNLNHDAMYWYRQDPGQGLRLIYYSQIVNDFQKGDIAEGYSVSREKKESFPLTVTSAQKNPTAFYLCASSTFPGGTGELFFGEGSRLTVL.

The V gene is TRBV10-3, the J gene TRBJ2-7; D is ambiguous. The V end was cut by 3 bases, the J end by 3 bases, with 9 bases between. CDR1 is ENHRY and CDR2 is SYGVKD in the germline V gene. This CDR3 is built from 13 residues. DNA for the CDR3: TGTGCCATCAGTGATCGTAAGGACTACGAGCAGTACTTC. As protein: CAISDRKDYEQYF.

This chain links TRBV2 with TRBJ1-6, with 9 bases lining up with TRBD1. The CDR3 contains 21 residues. J was trimmed by 0 bases and V by 6 bases; bases with no gene match: 18. The germline CDR1 and CDR2 sequences are SNHLY and FYNNEI. CDR3 region: CASSRTGTGKLQSSYNSPLHF. In DNA, the CDR3 is TGTGCCAGCAGCCGAACCGGGACAGGGAAACTTCAGAGCTCCTATAATTCACCCCTCCACTTT.

V gene TRBV9 combines with J gene TRBJ1-1; D is ambiguous. Per the germline V gene, CDR1 is SGDLS and CDR2 is YYNGEE. The CDR3 runs to 13 residues. With 1 base removed from V and 1 base from J, the gap between germline ends came to 5 bases. CDR3 sequence (DNA): TGTGCCAGCAGCGTATACGGGAACACTGAAGCTTTCTTT. It specifies CASSVYGNTEAFF.

In its sample, this clone was seen once. The chain recombines TRBV6-5 with TRBJ1-1; D is undetermined. CDR1 is MNHEY, CDR2 SVGAGI, per germline. The CDR3 sequence is 15 residues long. Deletions cut 4 bases from V and 1 base from J, with 13 bases between. Here the CDR3 DNA reads TGTGCCAGCAGTTTTCGAGCGAGACCGAACACTGAAGCTTTCTTT. This codes for CASSFRARPNTEAFF.

CDR3 coding DNA: TGCGCCAGCAGGCAGACTAGCGGGAGTTCCACAGATACGCAGTATTTT. Its translation is CASRQTSGSSTDTQYF. The chain combines TRBV5-1 with TRBJ2-3; 12 bases map to TRBD2. Germline-derived CDR1 and CDR2 are SGHRS and YFSETQ. This CDR3 has 16 amino acids. J was trimmed by 2 bases and V by 5 bases; bases with no gene match: 6.